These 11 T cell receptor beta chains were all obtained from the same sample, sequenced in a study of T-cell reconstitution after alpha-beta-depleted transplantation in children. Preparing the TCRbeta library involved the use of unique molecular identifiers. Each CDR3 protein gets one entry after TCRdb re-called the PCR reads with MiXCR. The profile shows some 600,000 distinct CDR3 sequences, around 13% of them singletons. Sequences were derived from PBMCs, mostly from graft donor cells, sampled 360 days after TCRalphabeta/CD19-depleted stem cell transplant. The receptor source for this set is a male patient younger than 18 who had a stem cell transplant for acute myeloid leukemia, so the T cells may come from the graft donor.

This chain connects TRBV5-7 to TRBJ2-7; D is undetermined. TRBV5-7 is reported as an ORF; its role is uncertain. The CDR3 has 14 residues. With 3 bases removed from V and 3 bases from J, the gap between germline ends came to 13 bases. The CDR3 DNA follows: TGTGCCAGCAGCTCTACCCGGCCCCACTACGAGCAGTACTTC. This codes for CASSSTRPHYEQYF.

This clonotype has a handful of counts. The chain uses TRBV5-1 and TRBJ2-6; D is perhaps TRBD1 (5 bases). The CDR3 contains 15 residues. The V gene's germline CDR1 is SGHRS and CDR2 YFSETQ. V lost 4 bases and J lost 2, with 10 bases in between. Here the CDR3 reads CASSLRVTGANVLTF. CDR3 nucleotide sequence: TGCGCCAGCAGCCTCAGGGTGACTGGGGCCAACGTCCTGACTTTC.

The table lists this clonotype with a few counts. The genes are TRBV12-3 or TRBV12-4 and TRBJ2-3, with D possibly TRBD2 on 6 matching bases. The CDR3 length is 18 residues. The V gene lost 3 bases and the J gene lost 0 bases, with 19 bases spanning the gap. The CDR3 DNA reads TGTGCCAGCAGTTTCGGGCGGGGTCTGTTCCAAAGCACAGATACGCAGTATTTT. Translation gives CASSFGRGLFQSTDTQYF.

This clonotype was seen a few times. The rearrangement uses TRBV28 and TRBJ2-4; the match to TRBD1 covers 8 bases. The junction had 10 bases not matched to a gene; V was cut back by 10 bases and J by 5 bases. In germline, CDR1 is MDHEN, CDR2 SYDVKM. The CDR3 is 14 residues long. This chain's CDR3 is CATAHRDRQNIQYF. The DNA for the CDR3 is TGTGCCACCGCCCATCGGGACAGGCAAAACATTCAGTACTTC. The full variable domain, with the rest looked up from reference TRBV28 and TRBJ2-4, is DVKVTQSSRYLVKRTGEKVFLECVQDMDHENMFWYRQDPGLGLRLIYFSYDVKMKEKGDIPEGYSVSREKKERFSLILESASTNQTSMYLCATAHRDRQNIQYFGAGTRLSVL.

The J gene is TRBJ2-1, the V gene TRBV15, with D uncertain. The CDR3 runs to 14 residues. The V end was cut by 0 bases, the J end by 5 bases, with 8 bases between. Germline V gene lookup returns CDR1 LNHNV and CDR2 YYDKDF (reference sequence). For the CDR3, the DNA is TGTGCCACCAGCAGAGATTGGGCAGACAATGAGCAGTTCTTC. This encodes CATSRDWADNEQFF.

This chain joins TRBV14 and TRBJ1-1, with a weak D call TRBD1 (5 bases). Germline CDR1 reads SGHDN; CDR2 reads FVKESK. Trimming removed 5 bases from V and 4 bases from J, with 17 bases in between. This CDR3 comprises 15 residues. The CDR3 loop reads CASSTRGQGGTEAFF. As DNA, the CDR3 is TGTGCCAGCAGCACCCGGGGCCAGGGTGGCACTGAAGCTTTCTTT.

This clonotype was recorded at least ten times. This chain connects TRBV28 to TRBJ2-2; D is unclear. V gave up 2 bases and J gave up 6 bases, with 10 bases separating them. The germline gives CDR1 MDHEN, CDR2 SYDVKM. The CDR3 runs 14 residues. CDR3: CASSLGVDAGELFF. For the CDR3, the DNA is TGTGCCAGCAGTTTAGGGGTGGACGCCGGGGAGCTGTTTTTT.

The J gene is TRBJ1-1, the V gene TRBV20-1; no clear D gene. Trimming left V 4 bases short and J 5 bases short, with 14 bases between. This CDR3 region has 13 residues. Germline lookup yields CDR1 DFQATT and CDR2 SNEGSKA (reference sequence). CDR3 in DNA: TGCAGTGCTATGACCCCGGGGTGGACTGAAGCTTTCTTT. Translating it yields CSAMTPGWTEAFF.

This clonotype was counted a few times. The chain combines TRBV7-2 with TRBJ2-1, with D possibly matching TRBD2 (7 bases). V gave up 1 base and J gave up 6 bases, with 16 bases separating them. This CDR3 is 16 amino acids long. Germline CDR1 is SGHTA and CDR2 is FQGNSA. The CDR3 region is CASSLVGGANTNEQFF. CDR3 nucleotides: TGTGCCAGCAGCTTAGTGGGGGGGGCAAACACCAATGAGCAGTTCTTC.

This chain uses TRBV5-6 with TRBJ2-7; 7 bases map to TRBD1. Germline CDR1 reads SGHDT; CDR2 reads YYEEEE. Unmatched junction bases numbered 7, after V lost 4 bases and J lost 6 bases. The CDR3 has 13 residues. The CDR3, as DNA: TGTGCCAGCAGCGAAATGACAGGGAGCGAGCAGTACTTC. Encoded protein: CASSEMTGSEQYF.

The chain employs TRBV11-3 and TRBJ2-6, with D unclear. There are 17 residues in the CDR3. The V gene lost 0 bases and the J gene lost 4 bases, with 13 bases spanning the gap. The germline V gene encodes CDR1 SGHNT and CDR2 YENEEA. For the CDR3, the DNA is TGTGCCAGCAGCTTAGACGGTTTCCATGCCGGGGCCAACGTCCTGACTTTC. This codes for CASSLDGFHAGANVLTF.